These 2 T cell receptor beta chains were all obtained from the same sample, sequenced in a study of glioma-infiltrating T cells after dendritic cell vaccination. Generated by immunoSEQ multiplex PCR, the TCRdb table keeps only in-frame clones and is missing some. The sample lists some 73,000 clones, roughly 82% occurring once. The sample here was blood, taken before dendritic cell vaccination. The source of these receptors is a human donor with glioblastoma.

The rearrangement links TRBV6-6 to TRBJ1-3; tentatively, D is TRBD1 (5 bases). V was clipped by 8 bases and J by 3 bases, with 11 bases between them. The germline V gene encodes CDR1 MNHNY and CDR2 SVGAGI (reference sequence). The CDR3 contains 13 residues. The CDR3 DNA reads TGTGCCAGCCGGGGGGGAGATGGAAACACCATATATTTT. Translated: CASRGGDGNTIYF.

V gene TRBV4-2 combines with J gene TRBJ2-7, with TRBD2 identical over 8 bases. CDR1 and CDR2 from the germline V gene are LGHNA and YNFKEQ. The CDR3 runs to 15 residues. Losses at the gene ends were 3 bases for V and 2 bases for J; bases not matched to a gene: 6. The CDR3 coding sequence is TGTGCCAGCAGCCAGGAGCGGGGGATCACCTACGAGCAGTACTTC. Amino acids: CASSQERGITYEQYF.